This T cell receptor (beta chain) was sequenced in a study of blood T cells in healthy people across ages. Study-level findings and limits: Diversity estimates from one million T cells were considered underestimates.

In the case of this clonotype: The target antigen is unknown.

The use of a sample-barcoded 5' primer and a J-beta primer mix characterized a second PCR of roughly 6 to 11 cycles. Each CDR3 protein gets one entry after TCRdb re-called the 5' RACE reads with MiXCR. The sample holds over 600,000 distinct CDR3 sequences, 35% to 50% seen once. This CDR3 has 15 residues. V dropped 1 base and J dropped 5 bases, with 17 bases sitting between them. Germline loops: CDR1 DFQATT, CDR2 SNEGSKA (reference sequence). The sequence came from a man of 80 years or more in good health. The V call is TRBV20-1, the J call TRBJ2-5; D could derive from TRBD1 or TRBD2 (5 bases each). Sequencing was done on a sample of blood. The DNA of the CDR3 is TGCAGTGCTAGAGTTTCCGGACTGGGGCTTGAGACCCAGTACTTC. This sequence encodes CSARVSGLGLETQYF.